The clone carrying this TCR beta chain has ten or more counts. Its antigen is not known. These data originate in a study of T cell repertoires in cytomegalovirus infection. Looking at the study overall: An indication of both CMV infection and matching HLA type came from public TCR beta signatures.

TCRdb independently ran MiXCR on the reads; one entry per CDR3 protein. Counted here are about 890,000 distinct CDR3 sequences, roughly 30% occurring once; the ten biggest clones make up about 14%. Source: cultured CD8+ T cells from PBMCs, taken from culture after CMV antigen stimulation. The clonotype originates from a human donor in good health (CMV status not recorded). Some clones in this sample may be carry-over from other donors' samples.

Here the CDR3 reads CASSLVEGQIYEQYV. DNA for the CDR3: TGTGCCAGCAGCTTAGTAGAGGGGCAGATCTACGAGCAGTACGTC. The chain employs TRBV7-9 and TRBJ2-7; D possibly matches TRBD1 or TRBD2 (5 bases each). CDR3 length: 15 residues. The germline V gene encodes CDR1 SEHNR and CDR2 FQNEAQ (reference sequence). The V gene lost 1 base and the J gene lost 3 bases, with 13 bases spanning the gap.